This entry lists 32 T cell receptor beta chains sequenced from one sample in a study of blood T cell repertoires in COVID-19. TCRdb's table, derived via immunoSEQ multiplex PCR, lists solely in-frame clones and lacks some. The sample consists of a few hundred thousand clones, roughly 89% of them appearing once. The sample taken for sequencing was peripheral blood. These receptors were collected from a woman aged 40 to 50 who had recovered from COVID-19.

This clone was observed once. The chain employs TRBV4-1 and TRBJ2-3; D may be TRBD1 (6 bases). V lost 2 bases and J lost 2, with 14 bases in between. The CDR3 consists of 16 residues. Germline lookup yields CDR1 MGHRA and CDR2 YSYEKL. DNA of the CDR3: TGCGCCAGCAGCCAATCATCCGGACAGCTCACAGATACGCAGTATTTT. Translated: CASSQSSGQLTDTQYF.

The chain is built from TRBV10-3 and TRBJ2-2; 8 bases line up with TRBD1. Germline V gene data show CDR1 as ENHRY and CDR2 as SYGVKD. The CDR3 is 14 residues long. Losses at the gene ends were 6 bases for V and 1 base for J; bases not matched to a gene: 1. The CDR3 DNA sequence: TGTGCCATCAGGACAGGGGAGAACACCGGGGAGCTGTTTTTT. This translates into CAIRTGENTGELFF.

The CDR3: CAITDRGNYGYTF. As DNA, the CDR3 is TGTGCCATTACGGACAGGGGAAACTATGGCTACACCTTC. This chain connects TRBV28 to TRBJ1-2, with 9 positions matching TRBD1. Germline lookup yields CDR1 MDHEN and CDR2 SYDVKM. V trimming: 10 bases; J trimming: 2 bases; junction bases outside the gene matches: 5. The CDR3 runs 13 residues.

The genes are TRBV4-1 and TRBJ2-1, with a weak D call TRBD1 (8 bases). The CDR3 spans 15 residues. Trimming removed 1 base at V and 8 bases at J, with 15 bases between. CDR1 is MGHRA, CDR2 YSYEKL, per germline. CDR3: CASSQATGGVYEQFF. The CDR3, as DNA: TGCGCCAGCAGCCAAGCTACAGGGGGGGTCTATGAGCAGTTCTTC.

The V gene is TRBV11-3, the J gene TRBJ2-1; TRBD2 aligns across 7 bases. Germline V lookup: CDR1 SGHNT, CDR2 YENEEA. Trimming at V came to 2 bases and at J to 8 bases, leaving 15 bases not matched to a gene. The CDR3 is made up of 17 amino acids. The CDR3 loop reads CASSLFGGTAVEHEQFF. DNA of the CDR3: TGTGCCAGCAGCTTATTCGGGGGGACCGCGGTCGAGCATGAGCAGTTCTTC.

V is TRBV27 and J is TRBJ2-3; D might be TRBD1 (5 bases). Germline CDR1 and CDR2: MNHEY and SMNVEV (reference sequence). The CDR3 totals 15 residues. Trimming removed 3 bases at V and 10 bases at J, with 20 bases between. The CDR3 region has the DNA TGTGCCAGCAGTTTGGTCGGTACAGGAACTACTTCGCAGTATTTT. Its protein product is CASSLVGTGTTSQYF.

The chain employs TRBV5-4 and TRBJ2-2; D remains unclear. V lost 3 bases, J lost 2 bases, and 11 bases lay in between. CDR1 is SGHNT and CDR2 is YYREEE in the germline V gene (reference sequence). The CDR3 runs to 15 residues. This chain's CDR3 is CASSYDFLNTGELFF. The CDR3 nucleotides read TGTGCCAGCAGCTACGACTTCCTCAACACCGGGGAGCTGTTTTTT.

The chain employs TRBV6-5 and TRBJ2-7; D not certain. The CDR3 length is 14 residues. In germline, CDR1 is MNHEY, CDR2 SVGAGI. The V end lost 4 bases, the J end lost 6 bases, and 16 bases lay between the germline ends. The CDR3 sequence: CASSSTFVNSEQYF. CDR3 sequence (DNA): TGTGCCAGCAGTTCAACCTTCGTGAACTCCGAGCAGTACTTC.

The chain links TRBV11-3 to TRBJ2-2, with a possible D match to TRBD2 (6 bases). V lost 1 base and J lost 7, with 13 bases in between. CDR3 length equals 15 residues. The V gene's germline CDR1 is SGHNT and CDR2 YENEEA. In DNA, the CDR3 is TGTGCCAGCAGCTTAGGGTTGCGGGATAGCGGGGAGCTGTTTTTT. Its protein is CASSLGLRDSGELFF. Combining the CDR3 with reference TRBV11-3 and TRBJ2-2 gives the whole variable domain EAGVVQSPRYKIIEKKQPVAFWCNPISGHNTLYWYLQNLGQGPELLIRYENEEAVDDSQLPKDRFSAERLKGVDSTLKIQPAELGDSAVYLCASSLGLRDSGELFFGEGSRLTVL.

The gene calls are TRBV2 and TRBJ2-5; the D gene is possibly TRBD2 (6 bases). Trimming cost V 8 bases and J 5 bases, with 21 bases left between them. CDR3 length: 15 residues. CDR1 and CDR2 from the germline V gene are SNHLY and FYNNEI. In nucleotides, the CDR3 is TGTGCCAGCGGATCCCCAGGCGGCGGGGTGGAGACCCAGTACTTC. Translating it yields CASGSPGGGVETQYF.

V gene TRBV19 combines with J gene TRBJ1-2; 10 nucleotides line up with TRBD1. Trimming removed 6 bases from V and 6 bases from J; junction bases left unmatched: 7. The CDR3 is made up of 14 amino acids. Germline V CDR1 and CDR2: LNHDA, SQIVND (reference sequence). The DNA of the CDR3 is TGTGCCAGTAGGACCTGGGGGACAGGGGATGGCTACACCTTC. Its translation is CASRTWGTGDGYTF.

The rearrangement uses TRBV5-6 and TRBJ1-5; D ambiguous. The CDR3 is 14 amino acids. CDR1 is SGHDT and CDR2 is YYEEEE in the germline V gene. The V end lost 4 bases, the J end lost 6 bases, and 14 bases lay between the germline ends. The DNA of the CDR3 is TGTGCCAGCAGCGCCGTGTACAGTGGTCAGCCCCAGCATTTT. Translating gives CASSAVYSGQPQHF.

The genes are TRBV28 and TRBJ2-4; no clear D gene. Germline values: CDR1 MDHEN, CDR2 SYDVKM. V gave up 2 bases and J gave up 9 bases, with 11 bases separating them. This CDR3 contains 13 residues. The CDR3 region has the DNA TGTGCCAGCAGTTTAAAGTCTTTGGCCATTCAGTACTTC. It yields the protein CASSLKSLAIQYF.

This chain's CDR3 is CASSYSGTGGDEQFF. CDR3 coding DNA: TGTGCCAGCAGTTACTCCGGGACAGGGGGCGATGAGCAGTTCTTC. The chain couples TRBV28 to TRBJ2-1, with TRBD1 matching over 12 bases. The CDR3 spans 15 residues. The germline CDR1 and CDR2 sequences are MDHEN and SYDVKM. V dropped 4 bases and J dropped 8; count of bases not matched to a gene: 6.

The chain uses TRBV27 and TRBJ2-4; D is unclear. The CDR3 sequence is 17 residues long. Germline-derived CDR1 and CDR2 are MNHEY and SMNVEV (reference sequence). V was cut by 6 bases and J by 0 bases, with 18 bases left in between. In DNA form, the CDR3 reads TGTGCCAGCAGCCAATACACGACATCGCGAGCCAAAAACATTCAGTACTTC. As protein: CASSQYTTSRAKNIQYF.

The chain uses TRBV7-2 and TRBJ2-5; tentatively, D is TRBD2 (6 bases). The CDR3 is 13 amino acids. Trimming removed 1 base at V and 5 bases at J, with 8 bases between. Germline CDR1 reads SGHTA; CDR2 reads FQGNSA. CDR3 nucleotide sequence: TGTGCCAGCAGCTTAGTTGGGGGGGAGACCCAGTACTTC. This translates into CASSLVGGETQYF.

The rearrangement links TRBV11-2 to TRBJ2-7, with 10 bases lining up with TRBD1. CDR1 SGHAT and CDR2 FQNNGV come from the germline V gene. V shed 6 bases, J shed 2 bases, and the junction held 4 bases outside the gene matches. The CDR3 has 14 amino acids. CDR3 sequence reads: CASSKDRGTYEQYF. DNA of the CDR3: TGTGCCAGCAGTAAGGACAGGGGGACCTACGAGCAGTACTTC.

The J gene is TRBJ2-2, the V gene TRBV6-5; possibly TRBD1 for D (6 bases). The CDR3 loop spans 15 amino acids. Germline V CDR1 and CDR2: MNHEY, SVGAGI. V dropped 5 bases and J dropped 3 bases, with 13 bases sitting between them. The CDR3 nucleotides are TGTGCCAGCAGTCCTGACAGGCCATACACCGGGGAGCTGTTTTTT. Its protein is CASSPDRPYTGELFF.

The chain combines TRBV10-2 with TRBJ1-1; D is unresolved. Between the trimmed V and J ends, which lost 6 bases and 0 bases, there was a span of 17 bases. Germline V CDR1 and CDR2: WSHSY, SAAADI. This CDR3 comprises 16 residues. The CDR3 DNA sequence: TGCGCCAGCAGCCCCGGGGTTGGGATTTTGAACACTGAAGCTTTCTTT. It is translated as CASSPGVGILNTEAFF.

J is TRBJ2-1 and V is TRBV24-1, with a possible D match to TRBD2 (7 bases). Germline V gene lookup returns CDR1 KGHDR and CDR2 SFDVKD. The V end was cut by 5 bases, the J end by 3 bases, with 13 bases between. The CDR3 has 15 residues. CDR3 sequence: CATSVYGGLYNEQFF. The CDR3 DNA reads TGTGCCACCAGTGTATACGGGGGGCTCTACAATGAGCAGTTCTTC.

The sample holds one count of this clone. The chain links TRBV24-1 to TRBJ2-3, with TRBD1 identical over 12 bases. Germline V CDR1 and CDR2: KGHDR, SFDVKD. CDR3 length: 15 amino acids. J lost 4 bases, V lost 5 bases, and 3 bases had no gene match. The DNA of the CDR3 is TGTGCCACCAGTGGGGACAGGGGGCGATCAGATACGCAGTATTTT. It yields the protein CATSGDRGRSDTQYF.

This clone was detected only once. The J gene is TRBJ2-2, the V gene TRBV27; D possibly corresponds to TRBD2 (5 bases). The CDR3 extends over 15 amino acids. Germline V gene sequence: CDR1 MNHEY, CDR2 SMNVEV (reference sequence). V lost 7 bases to trimming and J lost 6 bases, with 18 bases between them. CDR3 protein: CASKSSETRAGELFF. The CDR3 bases are TGTGCCAGCAAATCCTCGGAAACTAGAGCCGGGGAGCTGTTTTTT.

This chain joins TRBV29-1 and TRBJ1-1; TRBD1 aligns across 10 bases. V was clipped by 6 bases and J by 1 base; unmatched bases: 2. In germline, CDR1 is SQVTM, CDR2 ANQGSEA. The CDR3 contains 13 residues. The CDR3 coding sequence is TGCAGCGTGGGACAGGGGTGGAACACTGAAGCTTTCTTT. It codes for CSVGQGWNTEAFF.

J is TRBJ1-3 and V is TRBV9, with TRBD1 as a possible D gene (6 bases). This CDR3 has 16 residues. Trimming stripped 4 bases from V and 0 bases from J, with 14 bases between. Per germline, CDR1 SGDLS and CDR2 YYNGEE. This CDR3 is CASSNQGSHSGNTIYF. The CDR3, as DNA: TGTGCCAGCAGCAATCAGGGGTCACACTCTGGAAACACCATATATTTT. The whole variable domain, filled in from reference TRBV9 and TRBJ1-3, reads DSGVTQTPKHLITATGQRVTLRCSPRSGDLSVYWYQQSLDQGLQFLIQYYNGEERAKGNILERFSAQQFPDLHSELNLSSLELGDSALYFCASSNQGSHSGNTIYFGEGSWLTVV.

The CDR3 loop is CASSGGGGVSNQPQHF. The CDR3 bases are TGTGCCAGCAGTGGGGGGGGAGGTGTAAGCAATCAGCCCCAGCATTTT. The genes are TRBV25-1 and TRBJ1-5, with D maybe TRBD1 (5 bases). CDR3 length: 16 amino acids. The germline gives CDR1 MGHDK, CDR2 SYGVNS. The V and J ends lost 4 bases and 1 base respectively, with 14 bases between them.

The chain joins TRBV5-1 to TRBJ2-2, with a possible D match to TRBD2 (5 bases). This CDR3 contains 14 residues. Deletions cut 0 bases from V and 7 bases from J, with 10 bases between. CDR1 is SGHRS, CDR2 YFSETQ, per germline. CDR3: CASSLVERDGELFF. The CDR3 DNA sequence: TGCGCCAGCAGCTTGGTAGAGAGGGACGGGGAGCTGTTTTTT.

The CDR3 loop is CASSLVSGRSYNEQFF. The DNA for the CDR3 is TGTGCCAGCAGCTTAGTTAGCGGGAGATCCTACAATGAGCAGTTCTTC. The rearrangement links TRBV7-6 to TRBJ2-1; TRBD2 agrees at 9 bases. The J segment lost 1 base and the V segment lost 1 base, leaving 2 bases of the junction unmatched. Per the germline V gene, CDR1 is SGHVS and CDR2 is FNYEAQ. The CDR3 is 16 residues long.

This sequence joins TRBV3-1 (or the pseudogene TRBV3-2) and TRBJ2-2, with 10 positions matching TRBD1. Germline loops: CDR1 LGHDT, CDR2 YNNKEL (reference sequence). This CDR3 has 16 amino acids. The J segment lost 6 bases and the V segment lost 7 bases, leaving 11 bases of the junction unmatched. The CDR3 bases are TGTGCCAGCACCTTGTTCCGGGACAGGGGAGCCGGGGAGCTGTTTTTT. This translates into CASTLFRDRGAGELFF.

This clone was found once. The V and J genes are TRBV5-6 and TRBJ2-2; D possibly corresponds to TRBD1 (6 bases). Between the trimmed V and J ends, which lost 2 bases and 4 bases, there was a span of 12 bases. Germline V lookup: CDR1 SGHDT, CDR2 YYEEEE. The CDR3 is 15 residues long. The CDR3, as DNA: TGTGCCAGCAGCTTCGGGGCAGGGGTCACCGGGGAGCTGTTTTTT. It is translated as CASSFGAGVTGELFF.

The chain combines TRBV11-3 with TRBJ2-3; 8 bases align to TRBD2. This CDR3 spans 15 amino acids. CDR1 SGHNT and CDR2 YENEEA come from the germline V gene. V trimming: 3 bases; J trimming: 6 bases; junction bases outside the gene matches: 8. The CDR3 here is CASSFGTGGADTQYF. The CDR3 DNA is TGTGCCAGCAGCTTCGGGACCGGGGGGGCCGATACGCAGTATTTT.

This chain connects TRBV28 to TRBJ2-7, with D perhaps TRBD1 (5 bases). In germline, CDR1 is MDHEN, CDR2 SYDVKM. The CDR3 has 14 residues. The V end lost 2 bases, the J end lost 3 bases, and 11 bases lay between the germline ends. In DNA form, the CDR3 reads TGTGCCAGCAGTTTAGGGGCGGAACTCTACGAGCAGTACTTC. The encoded protein is CASSLGAELYEQYF.

V is TRBV11-3 and J is TRBJ2-1; maybe TRBD2 (5 bases). The germline V and J ends were trimmed by 5 bases and 7 bases, with 21 bases remaining between them. CDR1 and CDR2 (germline): SGHNT, YENEEA. The CDR3 has 16 amino acids. CDR3 sequence (DNA): TGTGCCAGCAGCCCCCGGAGAAGCGGCCCTAGAAATGAGCAGTTCTTC. This codes for CASSPRRSGPRNEQFF.